One and the same sample provided the 5 T cell receptor beta chains below, sequenced in a study of T cell responses to AZD1222 COVID-19 vaccine. The assay was immunoSEQ multiplex PCR, and TCRdb's table has in-frame clones only and misses some. The table records 90,000 to 150,000 clones, less than 90% of them present only once. Material: peripheral blood, obtained on day 0 of AZD1222 vaccination. These receptors came from an adult in good health.

This clone was recorded only once. The J gene is TRBJ1-2, the V gene TRBV2; tentatively, D is TRBD1 (5 bases). V was clipped by 4 bases and J by 8 bases, with 20 bases between them. The germline V gene has CDR1 SNHLY and CDR2 FYNNEI. The CDR3 is made up of 15 amino acids. The CDR3 protein is CASSVVGPGTGGYTF. The CDR3 DNA reads as TGTGCCAGCAGTGTAGTAGGCCCCGGGACGGGAGGCTACACCTTC.

The chain recombines TRBV7-3 with TRBJ2-1; the match to TRBD1 covers 10 bases. The CDR3 has 15 amino acids. Germline-derived CDR1 and CDR2 are SGHTA and FQGTGA. J gave up 9 bases and V 1 base, and 6 bases lay outside the gene matches. CDR3: CASSLRTGGRGEQFF. The DNA of the CDR3 is TGTGCCAGCAGCTTAAGGACAGGGGGAAGGGGTGAGCAGTTCTTC.

This clone was observed once. This chain joins TRBV7-3 and TRBJ2-5; D possibly corresponds to TRBD1 (7 bases). Germline lookup yields CDR1 SGHTA and CDR2 FQGTGA. The CDR3 totals 14 residues. Trimming removed 3 bases at V and 4 bases at J, with 12 bases between. This CDR3 reads CASSFQGGAETQYF. For the CDR3, the DNA is TGTGCCAGCAGCTTTCAGGGGGGAGCAGAGACCCAGTACTTC.

Written as DNA, the CDR3 is TGTGCCAGCAGCCCAGGAAGGACTACCTACAATGAGCAGTTCTTC. Translated, it gives CASSPGRTTYNEQFF. The rearrangement uses TRBV7-6 and TRBJ2-1; possible D gene TRBD2, 6 bases. CDR1 and CDR2 (germline): SGHVS, FNYEAQ. V was cut by 5 bases and J by 2 bases, with 13 bases left in between. This CDR3 region has 15 residues.

This clone is classed as medium-sized. The rearrangement joins TRBV5-4 to TRBJ1-5, with unresolved D. CDR1 and CDR2 from the germline V gene are SGHNT and YYREEE (reference sequence). The V and J ends lost 1 base and 7 bases respectively, with 9 bases between them. The CDR3 totals 13 residues. CDR3 protein: CASSLSPGQPQHF. CDR3 in DNA: TGTGCCAGCAGCTTGAGCCCGGGGCAGCCCCAGCATTTT.